Each of the 19 T cell receptor beta chains below was sequenced from the same sample in a study of T cell changes during pregnancy in multiple sclerosis. The repertoire was sequenced with immunoSEQ multiplex PCR; TCRdb's copy has only in-frame clones and lacks some. Of 80,000 to 100,000 clones in the sample, 85% to 95% were seen once. The sequencing here drew on peripheral blood, taken after pregnancy. The source is a female donor with multiple sclerosis, enrolled in a pregnancy study.

The chain uses TRBV5-4 and TRBJ2-4; the D gene is possibly TRBD1 (7 bases). Per germline, CDR1 SGHNT and CDR2 YYREEE (reference sequence). The CDR3 runs 19 residues. Trimming took off 2 bases at V and 1 base at J, with 22 bases between the two ends. The CDR3 here is CASSLSRPRQGGAKNIQYF. The CDR3 bases are TGTGCCAGCAGCTTATCCCGCCCCCGACAGGGAGGTGCCAAAAACATTCAGTACTTC.

This chain links TRBV15 with TRBJ2-6; D is undetermined. This CDR3 has 16 residues. The germline CDR1 and CDR2 sequences are LNHNV and YYDKDF (reference sequence). The V end lost 0 bases, the J end lost 4 bases, and 10 bases lay between the germline ends. The CDR3 is CATSREETAGANVLTF. DNA of the CDR3: TGTGCCACCAGCAGAGAGGAAACAGCCGGGGCCAACGTCCTGACTTTC.

The DNA of the CDR3 is TGTGCCAGTAGTATCCCAGGAAGCGGGAGAGTCGAGCAGTACTTC. Protein: CASSIPGSGRVEQYF. V is TRBV19 and J is TRBJ2-7; 8 bases map to TRBD2. V dropped 3 bases and J dropped 6; count of bases not matched to a gene: 10. Per the germline V gene, CDR1 is LNHDA and CDR2 is SQIVND (reference sequence). CDR3 length: 15 residues.

The chain links TRBV5-1 to TRBJ2-2; 8 bases match TRBD1. The CDR3 loop spans 15 amino acids. Trimming cost V 7 bases and J 2 bases; bases outside gene matches: 7. Germline CDR1 reads SGHRS; CDR2 reads YFSETQ. CDR3 sequence reads: CASGTGGGNTGELFF. CDR3 nucleotides: TGCGCCAGCGGAACAGGGGGTGGCAACACCGGGGAGCTGTTTTTT.

The chain combines TRBV5-1 with TRBJ2-7; 14 bases are a match to TRBD2. This CDR3 has 18 residues. Germline values: CDR1 SGHRS, CDR2 YFSETQ. V gave up 0 bases and J gave up 4 bases; unmatched junction bases: 9. CDR3 DNA: TGCGCCAGCAGCTTGGCCTGGGGGACTAGCGGGAGAGAGTACGAGCAGTACTTC. This translates into CASSLAWGTSGREYEQYF.

This chain joins TRBV19 and TRBJ2-5; 8 bases are a match to TRBD2. The CDR3 runs 18 residues. V shed 1 base and J 2 bases; nucleotides not matched to a gene: 12. Germline values: CDR1 LNHDA, CDR2 SQIVND (reference sequence). CDR3 in amino acids: CASSIGTRWTSQQETQYF. CDR3 DNA: TGTGCCAGTAGTATAGGGACCCGTTGGACTAGCCAACAAGAGACCCAGTACTTC.

The CDR3 loop is CASSLGDYPIRDTQYF. The CDR3 region has the DNA TGTGCCAGCAGCTTAGGGGACTATCCCATTCGAGATACGCAGTATTTT. V gene TRBV7-2 combines with J gene TRBJ2-3; 7 bases map to TRBD2. This CDR3 has 16 residues. Germline V gene lookup returns CDR1 SGHTA and CDR2 FQGNSA. After removal of 1 base from V and 5 bases from J, the junction contained 9 bases not matched to a gene.

V gene TRBV11-3 combines with J gene TRBJ1-1; no clear D gene. In germline, CDR1 is SGHNT, CDR2 YENEEA. The V end was cut by 4 bases, the J end by 2 bases, with 8 bases between. This CDR3 region has 13 residues. This chain's CDR3 is CASSSRGNTEAFF. CDR3 sequence (DNA): TGTGCCAGCAGCTCGCGGGGAAACACTGAAGCTTTCTTT. Drawing the rest from reference TRBV11-3 and TRBJ1-1, the complete variable domain is EAGVVQSPRYKIIEKKQPVAFWCNPISGHNTLYWYLQNLGQGPELLIRYENEEAVDDSQLPKDRFSAERLKGVDSTLKIQPAELGDSAVYLCASSSRGNTEAFFGQGTRLTVV.

The CDR3 region has the DNA TGCGCCAGCAGCCGGGACAGCACTAATGAAAAACTGTTTTTT. It encodes CASSRDSTNEKLFF. This chain connects TRBV5-1 to TRBJ1-4, with 7 bases that match TRBD1. The CDR3 length is 14 residues. Germline trimming cut 4 bases from V and 2 bases from J; bases unmatched to any gene: 2. The germline V gene has CDR1 SGHRS and CDR2 YFSETQ.

V gene TRBV7-9 combines with J gene TRBJ1-2, with D hard to call. CDR1 and CDR2 from the germline V gene are SEHNR and FQNEAQ (reference sequence). The V gene lost 0 bases and the J gene lost 4 bases, with 3 bases spanning the gap. This CDR3 region has 12 residues. The CDR3 sequence is CASSLAIYGYTF. CDR3 DNA: TGTGCCAGCAGCTTAGCCATCTATGGCTACACCTTC.

This clone was detected only once. The chain couples TRBV7-9 to TRBJ1-1, with D tentatively TRBD1 (5 bases). Per the germline V gene, CDR1 is SEHNR and CDR2 is FQNEAQ (reference sequence). There are 15 residues in the CDR3. V lost 5 bases to trimming and J lost 0 bases, with 13 bases between them. For the CDR3, the DNA is TGTGCCAGCAGCACCGGACATCTCATGAACACTGAAGCTTTCTTT. Amino acids: CASSTGHLMNTEAFF. The whole variable domain, filled in from reference TRBV7-9 and TRBJ1-1, reads DTGVSQNPRHKITKRGQNVTFRCDPISEHNRLYWYRQTLGQGPEFLTYFQNEAQLEKSRLLSDRFSAERPKGSFSTLEIQRTEQGDSAMYLCASSTGHLMNTEAFFGQGTRLTVV.

The genes are TRBV9 and TRBJ2-2; TRBD2 agrees at 9 bases. This CDR3 contains 16 residues. Germline-derived CDR1 and CDR2 are SGDLS and YYNGEE. Trimming removed 0 bases from V and 1 base from J; junction bases left unmatched: 1. The CDR3: CASSVVAGVNTGELFF. The CDR3 DNA reads as TGTGCCAGCAGCGTAGTAGCGGGAGTGAACACCGGGGAGCTGTTTTTT.

As DNA, the CDR3 is TGTGCCAGCAGTCCGACCGGGATCCTCTACGAGCAGTACTTC. Its protein is CASSPTGILYEQYF. V gene TRBV27 combines with J gene TRBJ2-7, with D tentatively TRBD2 (5 bases). CDR1 MNHEY and CDR2 SMNVEV come from the germline V gene (reference sequence). This CDR3 has 14 amino acids. Trimming stripped 5 bases from V and 3 bases from J, with 14 bases between.

The chain recombines TRBV14 with TRBJ1-1; the D gene is possibly TRBD1 (6 bases). V shed 5 bases and J shed 10 bases, with 17 bases lying between them. This CDR3 spans 13 amino acids. CDR1 is SGHDN and CDR2 is FVKESK in the germline V gene. CDR3 residues: CASSGDQDSRAFF. For the CDR3, the DNA is TGTGCCAGCAGCGGAGACCAGGACAGTAGAGCTTTCTTT.

V and J are TRBV4-1 and TRBJ1-1; D unresolved. The CDR3 sequence is 14 residues long. V was pared by 2 bases and J by 2 bases, with 9 bases between. Germline loops: CDR1 MGHRA, CDR2 YSYEKL. CDR3 region: CASSQTRSNTEAFF. The CDR3 DNA reads TGCGCCAGCAGCCAAACTAGGAGTAACACTGAAGCTTTCTTT.

The V and J genes are TRBV15 and TRBJ2-3, with D maybe TRBD1 (6 bases). The CDR3 runs to 16 residues. CDR1 and CDR2 (germline): LNHNV, YYDKDF (reference sequence). With 2 bases removed from V and 2 bases from J, the gap between germline ends came to 14 bases. The CDR3 DNA sequence: TGTGCCACCAGCAGATCCGGGGACAAATACACAGATACGCAGTATTTT. Its translation is CATSRSGDKYTDTQYF.

The J gene is TRBJ1-4, the V gene TRBV19; 7 bases line up with TRBD1. CDR3 length equals 12 residues. Germline loops: CDR1 LNHDA, CDR2 SQIVND (reference sequence). Trimming at V came to 3 bases and at J to 11 bases, leaving 3 bases not matched to a gene. The CDR3 DNA reads as TGTGCCAGTAGTATGACAGGGAAGAAACTGTTTTTT. Translated: CASSMTGKKLFF.

This sequence joins TRBV27 and TRBJ2-7, with 7 bases aligning to TRBD1. Germline loops: CDR1 MNHEY, CDR2 SMNVEV (reference sequence). With V trimmed by 6 bases and J by 3 bases, 11 bases remained unmatched. The CDR3 is 15 residues long. The CDR3 region is CASSLTGSPLYEQYF. CDR3 coding DNA: TGTGCCAGCAGCCTGACAGGGAGTCCCCTCTACGAGCAGTACTTC.

The chain uses TRBV20-1 and TRBJ2-5; D gene uncertain. Germline CDR1 reads DFQATT; CDR2 reads SNEGSKA (reference sequence). The CDR3 runs to 10 residues. Trimming removed 4 bases from V and 3 bases from J, with 3 bases in between. As DNA, the CDR3 is TGCAGTGCTACCGAAGAGACCCAGTACTTC. The encoded protein is CSATEETQYF.